One sample yielded the 13 T cell receptor beta chains listed below, sequenced in a study of beta chain features in type 1 diabetes. Of the isolated RNA, all was reverse transcribed, and so the sequenced material was expressed TCRB transcripts. Sequenced by immunoSEQ multiplex PCR; TCRdb stores in-frame clones only, minus some. The sample lists about 180,000 clones; less than 9.5% were seen once. Findings and limits, study-wide: Type 1 diabetes patients had TCRB CDR3s that were shorter (moderately but significantly so) in all four CD4+ subsets.

The antigens of these receptors remain unknown. Sequenced sample: central memory CD4+ T cells from blood. The receptors here all came from a woman between 35 and 50 years old with type 1 diabetes.

The chain combines TRBV19 with TRBJ2-5; the match to TRBD1 covers 9 bases. V lost 5 bases and J lost 5; bases outside the gene matches: 9. Germline assignment: CDR1 LNHDA and CDR2 SQIVND (reference sequence). This CDR3 is built from 15 residues. DNA for the CDR3: TGTGCCAGTAGTCCCTTACAGGGGGCGGCGGAGACCCAGTACTTC. It is translated as CASSPLQGAAETQYF.

This clone was counted a few times. The chain joins TRBV4-3 to TRBJ2-7, with D hard to call. Germline V gives CDR1 LGHNA, CDR2 YSLEER. The CDR3 has 15 amino acids. The V gene lost 0 bases and the J gene lost 2 bases, with 11 bases spanning the gap. CDR3 region: CASSQEAAVTYEQYF. Written as DNA, the CDR3 is TGCGCCAGCAGCCAAGAGGCGGCGGTAACCTACGAGCAGTACTTC.

The rearrangement links TRBV2 to TRBJ2-2, with D unresolved. V lost 7 bases and J 3 bases, leaving 12 bases between the germline ends. This CDR3 has 14 residues. The germline gives CDR1 SNHLY, CDR2 FYNNEI. CDR3 sequence (DNA): TGTGCCAGCAAGACCGAGGCGGACACCGGGGAGCTGTTTTTT. Encoded protein: CASKTEADTGELFF.

The CDR3 is CASRYSSSGNTIYF. The CDR3 DNA sequence: TGTGCCAGTCGGTACAGCAGCTCTGGAAACACCATATATTTT. The chain couples TRBV19 to TRBJ1-3, with no clear D. Looked up from germline, CDR1 is LNHDA and CDR2 is SQIVND (reference sequence). The CDR3 length is 14 residues. Trimming shortened V by 8 bases and J by 0 bases, and 11 bases separated the two germline ends.

The rearrangement links TRBV28 to TRBJ2-1, with TRBD2 as a possible D gene (6 bases). V was clipped by 2 bases and J by 0 bases, with 8 bases between them. The CDR3 loop spans 15 amino acids. The germline CDR1 and CDR2 sequences are MDHEN and SYDVKM. CDR3 in amino acids: CASSLAGPSYNEQFF. DNA of the CDR3: TGTGCCAGCAGTTTAGCGGGGCCCTCCTACAATGAGCAGTTCTTC.

The sample holds a few counts of this clone. The CDR3 reads CASRTQGKQANEKLFF. The CDR3 DNA reads as TGTGCCAGCAGAACCCAGGGGAAGCAAGCTAATGAAAAACTGTTTTTT. This chain links TRBV2 with TRBJ1-4; D perhaps matches TRBD1 (6 bases). This CDR3 has 16 amino acids. The ends were cut back, 6 bases at V and 3 bases at J, with 17 bases in the middle. CDR1 is SNHLY and CDR2 is FYNNEI in the germline V gene. The full variable domain, completed using reference TRBV2 and TRBJ1-4, is EPEVTQTPSHQVTQMGQEVILRCVPISNHLYFYWYRQILGQKVEFLVSFYNNEISEKSEIFDDQFSVERPDGSNFTLKIRSTKLEDSAMYFCASRTQGKQANEKLFFGSGTQLSVL.

This clone was seen more than once but under ten times. CDR3 nucleotide sequence: TGTGCCAGCATTCGGGGGGGGGACTACGAGCAGTACTTC. Its protein is CASIRGGDYEQYF. This chain links TRBV28 with TRBJ2-7, with 8 bases lining up with TRBD2. CDR1 and CDR2 from the germline V gene are MDHEN and SYDVKM. J lost 3 bases, V lost 7 bases, and 5 bases had no gene match. The CDR3 loop spans 13 amino acids.

This clone has more than one count but fewer than ten. The chain is built from TRBV4-3 and TRBJ2-1, with 7 nucleotides matching TRBD1. Germline trimming cut 5 bases from V and 3 bases from J; bases unmatched to any gene: 4. Looked up from germline, CDR1 is LGHNA and CDR2 is YSLEER. This CDR3 contains 14 residues. The CDR3 DNA reads as TGCGCCAGCAGCTCGACAGGGCTCTACAATGAGCAGTTCTTC. It codes for CASSSTGLYNEQFF.

This clone was seen a few times. In DNA, the CDR3 is TGTGCCAGCTCAGACGGGGGAAACACTGAAGCTTTCTTT. This codes for CASSDGGNTEAFF. This chain links TRBV18 with TRBJ1-1, with D perhaps TRBD1 (5 bases). The CDR3 has 13 residues. V lost 5 bases and J 2 bases, leaving 9 bases between the germline ends. Germline loops: CDR1 KGHSH, CDR2 LQKENI. The whole variable domain, remainder taken from reference TRBV18 and TRBJ1-1, is NAGVMQNPRHLVRRRGQEARLRCSPMKGHSHVYWYRQLPEEGLKFMVYLQKENIIDESGMPKERFSAEFPKEGPSILRIQQVVRGDSAAYFCASSDGGNTEAFFGQGTRLTVV.

The chain links TRBV30 to TRBJ2-1; perhaps TRBD2 as D (5 bases). The length of the CDR3 is 14 residues. The germline V gene has CDR1 GTSNPN and CDR2 SVGIG (reference sequence). V was pared by 8 bases and J by 6 bases, with 20 bases between. Here the CDR3 DNA reads TGTGCCCGGGCCTCGGGGAGCGCGAGCAATGAGCAGTTCTTC. This gives the protein CARASGSASNEQFF.

This chain uses TRBV11-2 with TRBJ2-5; TRBD1 matches 10 bases. Germline V gives CDR1 SGHAT, CDR2 FQNNGV. The CDR3 covers 16 residues. V lost 2 bases, J lost 2 bases, and 5 bases stayed unmatched. The CDR3: CASSLSDRGEQETQYF. CDR3 DNA sequence: TGTGCCAGCAGCTTATCGGACAGGGGGGAACAAGAGACCCAGTACTTC.

This clone turned up a few times. This chain uses TRBV29-1 with TRBJ2-7, with D tentatively TRBD2 (6 bases). The germline CDR1 and CDR2 sequences are SQVTM and ANQGSEA. The germline V and J ends were trimmed by 6 bases and 2 bases, with 14 bases remaining between them. The CDR3 spans 13 residues. In nucleotides, the CDR3 is TGCAGCGTGACGGGGGAAAGCCCCTACGAGCAGTACTTC. Protein product: CSVTGESPYEQYF.

V and J are TRBV5-1 and TRBJ2-7; D perhaps matches TRBD1 (5 bases). The ends were cut back, 4 bases at V and 6 bases at J, with 14 bases in the middle. Germline V lookup: CDR1 SGHRS, CDR2 YFSETQ. This CDR3 has 13 amino acids. CDR3 nucleotides: TGCGCCAGCAGCCGAAGTACTCAGGGCGAGCAGTACTTC. Its translation is CASSRSTQGEQYF. Complete variable domain (other parts from reference TRBV5-1 and TRBJ2-7): KAGVTQTPRYLIKTRGQQVTLSCSPISGHRSVSWYQQTPGQGLQFLFEYFSETQRNKGNFPGRFSGRQFSNSRSEMNVSTLELGDSALYLCASSRSTQGEQYFGPGTRLTVT.